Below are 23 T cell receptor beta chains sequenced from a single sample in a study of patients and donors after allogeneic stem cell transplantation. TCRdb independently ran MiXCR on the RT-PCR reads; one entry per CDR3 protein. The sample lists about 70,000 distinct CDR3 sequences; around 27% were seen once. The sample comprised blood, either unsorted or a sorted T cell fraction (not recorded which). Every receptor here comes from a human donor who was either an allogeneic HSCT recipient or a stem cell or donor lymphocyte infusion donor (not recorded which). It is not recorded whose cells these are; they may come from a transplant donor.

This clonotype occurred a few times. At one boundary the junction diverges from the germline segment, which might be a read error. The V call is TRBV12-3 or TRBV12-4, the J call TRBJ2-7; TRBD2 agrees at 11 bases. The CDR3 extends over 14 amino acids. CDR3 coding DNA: TGTGCCAGCCAAAGGACTAGCGGGTCCTTCGAGCAGTACTTC. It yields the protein CASQRTSGSFEQYF.

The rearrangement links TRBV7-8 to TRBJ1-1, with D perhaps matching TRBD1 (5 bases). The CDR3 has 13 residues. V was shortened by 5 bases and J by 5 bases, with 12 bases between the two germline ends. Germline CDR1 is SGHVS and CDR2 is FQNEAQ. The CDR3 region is CASSPVGGTEAFF. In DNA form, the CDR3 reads TGTGCCAGCAGCCCAGTCGGGGGAACTGAAGCTTTCTTT.

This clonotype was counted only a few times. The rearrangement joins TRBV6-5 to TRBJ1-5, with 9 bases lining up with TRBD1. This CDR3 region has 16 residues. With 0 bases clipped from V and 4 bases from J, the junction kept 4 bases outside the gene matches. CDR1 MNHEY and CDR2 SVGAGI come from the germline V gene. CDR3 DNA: TGTGCCAGCAGTTACTCCGGGACAGGGTTAAATCAGCCCCAGCATTTT. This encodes CASSYSGTGLNQPQHF.

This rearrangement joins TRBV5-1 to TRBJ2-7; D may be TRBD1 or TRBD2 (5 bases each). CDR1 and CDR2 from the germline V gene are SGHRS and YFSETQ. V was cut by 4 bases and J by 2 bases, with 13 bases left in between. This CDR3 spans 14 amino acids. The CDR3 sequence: CASSQRLGPYEQYF. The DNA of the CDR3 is TGCGCCAGCAGCCAGAGGCTGGGACCCTACGAGCAGTACTTC.

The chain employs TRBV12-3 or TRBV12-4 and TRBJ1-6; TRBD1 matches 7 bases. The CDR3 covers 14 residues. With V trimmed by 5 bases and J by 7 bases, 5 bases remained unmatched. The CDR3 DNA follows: TGTGCCAGCAGTAGGGACAGCTCGAATTCACCCCTCCACTTT. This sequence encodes CASSRDSSNSPLHF.

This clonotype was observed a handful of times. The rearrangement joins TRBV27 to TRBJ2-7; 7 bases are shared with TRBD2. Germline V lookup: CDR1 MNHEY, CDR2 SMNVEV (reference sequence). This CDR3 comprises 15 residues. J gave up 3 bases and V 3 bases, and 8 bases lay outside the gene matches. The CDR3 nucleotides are TGTGCCAGCAGTTTCTCGCAGGGAGGGGTCTACGAGCAGTACTTC. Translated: CASSFSQGGVYEQYF.

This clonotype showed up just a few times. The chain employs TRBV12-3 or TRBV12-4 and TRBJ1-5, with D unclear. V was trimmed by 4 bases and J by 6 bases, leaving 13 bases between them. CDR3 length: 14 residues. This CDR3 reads CASSWGLRSQPQHF. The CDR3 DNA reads TGTGCCAGCAGTTGGGGTTTGAGAAGTCAGCCCCAGCATTTT.

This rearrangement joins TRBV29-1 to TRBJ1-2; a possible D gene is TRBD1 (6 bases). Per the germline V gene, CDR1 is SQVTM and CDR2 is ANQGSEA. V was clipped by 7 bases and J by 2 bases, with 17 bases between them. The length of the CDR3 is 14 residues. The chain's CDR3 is CSDQSSQGNYGYTF. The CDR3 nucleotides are TGCAGCGATCAAAGTAGCCAGGGGAACTATGGCTACACCTTC.

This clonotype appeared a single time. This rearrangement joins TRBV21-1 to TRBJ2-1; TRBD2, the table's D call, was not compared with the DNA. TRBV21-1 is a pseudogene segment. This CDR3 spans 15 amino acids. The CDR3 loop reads CASSKLAGGPCEQFF. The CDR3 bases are TGTGCCAGCAGCAAACTAGCGGGGGGGCCTTGTGAGCAGTTCTTC.

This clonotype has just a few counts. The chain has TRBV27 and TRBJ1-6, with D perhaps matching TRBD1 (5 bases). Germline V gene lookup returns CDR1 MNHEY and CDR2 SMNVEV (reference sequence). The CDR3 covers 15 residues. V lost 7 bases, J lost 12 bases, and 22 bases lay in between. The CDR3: CASTSYTGGGVPLHF. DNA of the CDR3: TGTGCCAGCACTTCTTATACGGGTGGGGGGGTACCCCTCCACTTT.

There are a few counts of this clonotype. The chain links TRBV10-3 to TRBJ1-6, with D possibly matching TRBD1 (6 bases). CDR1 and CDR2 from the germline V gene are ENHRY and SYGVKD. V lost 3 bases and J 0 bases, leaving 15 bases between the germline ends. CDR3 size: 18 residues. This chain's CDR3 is CAISDILGQSSYNSPLHF. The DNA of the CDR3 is TGTGCCATCAGTGATATTTTGGGACAAAGCTCCTATAATTCACCCCTCCACTTT.

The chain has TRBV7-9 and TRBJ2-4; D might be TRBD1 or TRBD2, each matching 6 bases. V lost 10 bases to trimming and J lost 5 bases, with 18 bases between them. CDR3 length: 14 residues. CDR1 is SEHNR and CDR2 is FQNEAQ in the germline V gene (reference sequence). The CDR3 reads CAIQGLRTENIQYF. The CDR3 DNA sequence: TGTGCCATTCAGGGACTCCGGACAGAAAACATTCAGTACTTC. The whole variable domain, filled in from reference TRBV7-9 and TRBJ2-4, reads DTGVSQNPRHKITKRGQNVTFRCDPISEHNRLYWYRQTLGQGPEFLTYFQNEAQLEKSRLLSDRFSAERPKGSFSTLEIQRTEQGDSAMYLCAIQGLRTENIQYFGAGTRLSVL.

CDR3 bases: TGCAGCGTTGAAGAAAGCGGGAGCGGGGAGCTGTTTTTT. This encodes CSVEESGSGELFF. The gene calls are TRBV29-1 and TRBJ2-2, with 8 bases identical to TRBD2. CDR1 and CDR2 (germline): SQVTM, ANQGSEA. Trimming took 0 bases from V and 7 from J; bases not matched to a gene: 1. The CDR3 extends over 13 amino acids.

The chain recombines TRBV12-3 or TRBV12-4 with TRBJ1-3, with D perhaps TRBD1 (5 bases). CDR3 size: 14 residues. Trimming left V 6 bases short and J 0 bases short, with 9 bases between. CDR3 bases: TGTGCCAGCAGGGGGCCCGCCTCTGGAAACACCATATATTTT. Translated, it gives CASRGPASGNTIYF.

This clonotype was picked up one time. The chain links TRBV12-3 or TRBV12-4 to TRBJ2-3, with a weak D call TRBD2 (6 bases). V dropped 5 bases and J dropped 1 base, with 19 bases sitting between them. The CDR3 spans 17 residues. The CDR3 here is CASSGIGGESGTDTQYF. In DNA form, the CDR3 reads TGTGCCAGCAGTGGCATCGGGGGTGAGTCGGGCACAGATACGCAGTATTTT.

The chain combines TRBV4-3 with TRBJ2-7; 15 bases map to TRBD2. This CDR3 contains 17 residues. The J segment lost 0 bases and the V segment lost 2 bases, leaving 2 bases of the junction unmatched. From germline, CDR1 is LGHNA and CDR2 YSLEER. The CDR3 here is CASSQRTSGRASYEQYF. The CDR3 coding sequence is TGCGCCAGCAGCCAACGGACTAGCGGGAGGGCCTCCTACGAGCAGTACTTC.

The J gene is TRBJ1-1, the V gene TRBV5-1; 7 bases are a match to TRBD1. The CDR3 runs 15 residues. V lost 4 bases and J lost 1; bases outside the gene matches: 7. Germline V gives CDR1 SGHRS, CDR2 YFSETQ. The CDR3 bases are TGCGCCAGCAGCAGGAGGACAGGAGAGAACACTGAAGCTTTCTTT. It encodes CASSRRTGENTEAFF.

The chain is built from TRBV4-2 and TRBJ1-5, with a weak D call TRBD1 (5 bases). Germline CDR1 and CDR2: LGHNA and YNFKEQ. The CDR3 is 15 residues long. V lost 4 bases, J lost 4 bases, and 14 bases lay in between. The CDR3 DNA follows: TGTGCCAGCAGCCCAGTCTGGGGCGGTAATCAGCCCCAGCATTTT. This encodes CASSPVWGGNQPQHF.

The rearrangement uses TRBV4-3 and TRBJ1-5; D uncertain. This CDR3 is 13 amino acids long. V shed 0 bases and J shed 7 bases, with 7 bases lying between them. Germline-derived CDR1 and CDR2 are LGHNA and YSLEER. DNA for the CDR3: TGCGCCAGCAGCCAAGATAGAGAACAGCCCCAGCATTTT. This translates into CASSQDREQPQHF.

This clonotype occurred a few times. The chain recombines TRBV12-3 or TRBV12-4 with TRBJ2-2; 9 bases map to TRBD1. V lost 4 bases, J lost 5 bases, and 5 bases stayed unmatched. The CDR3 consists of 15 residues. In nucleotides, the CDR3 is TGTGCCAGCAGTTCCCGACAGGGGGGGACCGGGGAGCTGTTTTTT. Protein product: CASSSRQGGTGELFF.

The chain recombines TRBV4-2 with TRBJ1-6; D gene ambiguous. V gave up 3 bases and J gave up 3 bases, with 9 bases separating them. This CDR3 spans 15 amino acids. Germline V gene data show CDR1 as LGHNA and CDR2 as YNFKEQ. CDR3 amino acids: CASSQPRDYNSPLHF. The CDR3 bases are TGTGCCAGCAGCCAGCCCCGGGACTATAATTCACCCCTCCACTTT.

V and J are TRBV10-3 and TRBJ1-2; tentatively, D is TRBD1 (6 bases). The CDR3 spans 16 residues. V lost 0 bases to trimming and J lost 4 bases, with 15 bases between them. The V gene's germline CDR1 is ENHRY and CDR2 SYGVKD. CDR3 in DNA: TGTGCCATCAGTGAGTCCGGGGGGGGCTTCGGCTATGGCTACACCTTC. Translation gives CAISESGGGFGYGYTF.

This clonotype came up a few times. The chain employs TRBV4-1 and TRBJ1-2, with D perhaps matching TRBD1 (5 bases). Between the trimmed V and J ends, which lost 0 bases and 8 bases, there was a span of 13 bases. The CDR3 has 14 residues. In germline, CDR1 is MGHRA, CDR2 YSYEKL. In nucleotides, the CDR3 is TGCGCCAGCAGCCAAGATCAGGGTGAATACGGCTACACCTTC. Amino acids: CASSQDQGEYGYTF.